This T cell receptor (beta chain) was identified in a study of spatial heterogeneity in lung cancer. V shed 3 bases and J shed 2 bases, with 13 bases lying between them. The CDR3 sequence is 14 residues long. CDR1 is SQVTM and CDR2 is ANQGSEA in the germline V gene. TCRdb re-analysed the 5' RACE reads in MiXCR, keeping a single row per CDR3 protein. The table shows more than 95,000 distinct CDR3 sequences, with 12% occurring only once. This clonotype was seen more than once but under ten times. Regarding time point: blood at routine non-recurrence follow-up after resection. Tumor, nontumor lung or frozen PBMC supplied whole RNA that was sequenced unsorted.

This clonotype was sampled from a male donor with early-stage non-small cell lung cancer. The sequencing used PBMCs, collected at follow-up. J is TRBJ2-5 and V is TRBV29-1, with D hard to call. The CDR3 region has the DNA TGCAGCGTTGAGAAGGGTTTGAGGCAAGAGACCCAGTACTTC. Residues: CSVEKGLRQETQYF.